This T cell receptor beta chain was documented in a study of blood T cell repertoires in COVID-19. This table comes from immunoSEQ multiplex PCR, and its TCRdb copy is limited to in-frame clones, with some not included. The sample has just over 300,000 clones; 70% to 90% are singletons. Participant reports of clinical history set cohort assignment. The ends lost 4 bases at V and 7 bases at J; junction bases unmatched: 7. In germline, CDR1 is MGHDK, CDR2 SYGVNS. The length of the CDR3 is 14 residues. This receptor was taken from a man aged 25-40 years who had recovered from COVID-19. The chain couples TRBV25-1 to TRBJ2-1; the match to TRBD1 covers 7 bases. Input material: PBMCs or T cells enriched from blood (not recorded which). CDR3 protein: CASSASTGYNEQFF. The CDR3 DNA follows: TGTGCCAGCAGTGCGTCGACAGGGTATAATGAGCAGTTCTTC.